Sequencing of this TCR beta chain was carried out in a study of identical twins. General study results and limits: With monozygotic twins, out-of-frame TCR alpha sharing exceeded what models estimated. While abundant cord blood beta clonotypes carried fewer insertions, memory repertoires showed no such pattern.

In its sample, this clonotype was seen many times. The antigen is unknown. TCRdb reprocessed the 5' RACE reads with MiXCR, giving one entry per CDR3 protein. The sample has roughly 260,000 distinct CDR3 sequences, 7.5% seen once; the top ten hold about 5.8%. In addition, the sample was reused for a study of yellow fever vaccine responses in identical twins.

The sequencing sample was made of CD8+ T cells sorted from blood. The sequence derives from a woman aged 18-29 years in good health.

The CDR3 coding sequence is TGTGCCAGCAGCGCAAGAGGGGGAACTGAGCAGTTCTTC. As protein: CASSARGGTEQFF. The chain carries TRBV9 and TRBJ2-1, with D perhaps TRBD1 (6 bases). Germline CDR1 reads SGDLS; CDR2 reads YYNGEE. V was trimmed by 3 bases and J by 9 bases, leaving 13 bases between them. The CDR3 consists of 13 residues.